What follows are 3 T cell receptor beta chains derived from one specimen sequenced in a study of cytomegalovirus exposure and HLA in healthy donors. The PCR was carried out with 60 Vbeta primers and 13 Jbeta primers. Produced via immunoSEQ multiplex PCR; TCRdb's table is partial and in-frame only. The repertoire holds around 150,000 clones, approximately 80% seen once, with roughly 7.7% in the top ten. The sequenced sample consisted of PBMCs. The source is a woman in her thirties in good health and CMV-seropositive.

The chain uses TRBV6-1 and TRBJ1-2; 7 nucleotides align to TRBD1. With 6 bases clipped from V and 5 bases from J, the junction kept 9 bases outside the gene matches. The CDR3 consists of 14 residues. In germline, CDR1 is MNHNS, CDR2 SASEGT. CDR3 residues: CASRRTGSAYGYTF. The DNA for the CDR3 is TGTGCCAGCAGGAGGACAGGCTCCGCATATGGCTACACCTTC.

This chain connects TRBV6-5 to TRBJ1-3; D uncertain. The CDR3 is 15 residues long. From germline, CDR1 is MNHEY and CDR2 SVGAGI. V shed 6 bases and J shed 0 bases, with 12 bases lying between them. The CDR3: CASSPTQSSGNTIYF. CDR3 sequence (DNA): TGTGCCAGCAGCCCCACACAGAGCTCTGGAAACACCATATATTTT.

CDR3 region: CASSFGRSGSYEQYF. The CDR3 nucleotides read TGCGCCAGCAGCTTTGGTAGATCAGGGTCCTACGAGCAGTACTTC. The chain has TRBV5-1 and TRBJ2-7, with D tentatively TRBD1 (5 bases). Trimming took 2 bases from V and 1 from J, leaving 13 bases between them. In germline, CDR1 is SGHRS, CDR2 YFSETQ. The CDR3 totals 15 residues. Full variable domain (missing parts from reference TRBV5-1 and TRBJ2-7): KAGVTQTPRYLIKTRGQQVTLSCSPISGHRSVSWYQQTPGQGLQFLFEYFSETQRNKGNFPGRFSGRQFSNSRSEMNVSTLELGDSALYLCASSFGRSGSYEQYFGPGTRLTVT.